A single sample is the source of the 22 T cell receptor beta chains below, sequenced in a study of T cells after yellow fever vaccination. A single record per CDR3 protein comes from TCRdb applying MiXCR to the 5' RACE reads. The sample includes about 330,000 distinct CDR3 sequences, 8% to 9.5% of them seen just once. The input for sequencing was PBMCs, taken about 49 days after the first yellow fever vaccination. These receptor sequences come from a man in his late teens or twenties who received the YFV17D yellow fever vaccine.

This clonotype was seen ten or more times. The J gene is TRBJ2-2, the V gene TRBV5-1; D call uncertain. V was shortened by 0 bases and J by 0 bases, with 6 bases between the two germline ends. Germline V gene lookup returns CDR1 SGHRS and CDR2 YFSETQ. The CDR3 runs 15 residues. CDR3 nucleotides: TGCGCCAGCAGCTTGGCGGGTTCGAACACCGGGGAGCTGTTTTTT. Protein sequence: CASSLAGSNTGELFF.

CDR3 in amino acids: CASSGGQGGIGQPQHF. The CDR3 DNA is TGTGCCAGCAGTGGTGGACAGGGCGGGATCGGCCAGCCCCAGCATTTT. The chain couples TRBV6-1 to TRBJ1-5; TRBD1 aligns across 8 bases. The CDR3 loop spans 16 amino acids. Germline V gene lookup returns CDR1 MNHNS and CDR2 SASEGT. After removal of 4 bases from V and 7 bases from J, the junction contained 12 bases not matched to a gene.

This clonotype was counted between two and nine times. The gene calls are TRBV29-1 and TRBJ2-1; 9 bases are shared with TRBD1. Germline V gene sequence: CDR1 SQVTM, CDR2 ANQGSEA. With V trimmed by 6 bases and J by 2 bases, 2 bases remained unmatched. This CDR3 spans 13 amino acids. CDR3 region: CSVGQGAYNEQFF. CDR3 bases: TGCAGCGTGGGACAGGGCGCCTACAATGAGCAGTTCTTC.

The chain recombines TRBV3-1 with TRBJ1-1, with TRBD1 as a possible D gene (6 bases). CDR1 and CDR2 from the germline V gene are LGHDT and YNNKEL (reference sequence). V gave up 4 bases and J gave up 5 bases, with 14 bases separating them. This CDR3 region has 14 residues. The CDR3 DNA reads as TGTGCCAGCAGCCCGGGGGGGGCTTGGACTGAAGCTTTCTTT. Its protein is CASSPGGAWTEAFF. Looking up the rest from reference TRBV3-1 and TRBJ1-1 gives the full variable domain: DTAVSQTPKYLVTQMGNDKSIKCEQNLGHDTMYWYKQDSKKFLKIMFSYNNKELIINETVPNRFSPKSPDKAHLNLHINSLELGDSAVYFCASSPGGAWTEAFFGQGTRLTVV.

The chain uses TRBV9 and TRBJ1-2, with TRBD1 matching over 9 bases. With V trimmed by 4 bases and J by 8 bases, 6 bases remained unmatched. Germline lookup yields CDR1 SGDLS and CDR2 YYNGEE. This CDR3 has 13 residues. The CDR3 sequence: CASSQDRGEGYTF. CDR3 DNA sequence: TGTGCCAGCAGCCAGGACAGGGGCGAGGGCTACACCTTC.

As DNA, the CDR3 is TGTGCCAGCAGCCCGGGACTAGCGGGGGGGCCCGTCGGTGTGGATACGCAGTATTTT. It encodes CASSPGLAGGPVGVDTQYF. The rearrangement links TRBV4-2 to TRBJ2-3; 16 bases are shared with TRBD2. Germline CDR1 reads LGHNA; CDR2 reads YNFKEQ. V shed 4 bases, J shed 6 bases, and the junction held 13 bases outside the gene matches. The CDR3 loop spans 19 amino acids.

This chain links TRBV20-1 with TRBJ1-5; 8 bases line up with TRBD1. V was pared by 3 bases and J by 7 bases, with 8 bases of the junction left unmatched. The CDR3 spans 14 residues. Germline V gives CDR1 DFQATT, CDR2 SNEGSKA (reference sequence). CDR3 region: CSASPSGGGQPQHF. The CDR3 nucleotides read TGCAGTGCTAGCCCTTCAGGGGGCGGACAGCCCCAGCATTTT.

CDR3 DNA sequence: TGTGCCAGCAGCTTAGACCCTAGGGCGGTCACCGGGGAGCTGTTTTTT. Translated, it gives CASSLDPRAVTGELFF. This chain uses TRBV11-2 with TRBJ2-2, with D unresolved. Between the trimmed V and J ends, which lost 0 bases and 4 bases, there was a span of 12 bases. The CDR3 has 16 residues. Germline V lookup: CDR1 SGHAT, CDR2 FQNNGV. Looking up the rest from reference TRBV11-2 and TRBJ2-2 gives the full variable domain: EAGVAQSPRYKIIEKRQSVAFWCNPISGHATLYWYQQILGQGPKLLIQFQNNGVVDDSQLPKDRFSAERLKGVDSTLKIQPAKLEDSAVYLCASSLDPRAVTGELFFGEGSRLTVL.

V usage is TRBV4-1 and J usage is TRBJ2-2; TRBD2 aligns across 7 bases. J lost 2 bases, V lost 2 bases, and 5 bases had no gene match. Germline V lookup: CDR1 MGHRA, CDR2 YSYEKL. The CDR3 loop spans 16 amino acids. The CDR3 loop is CASSQWGGDNTGELFF. Here the CDR3 DNA reads TGCGCCAGCAGCCAATGGGGGGGGGATAACACCGGGGAGCTGTTTTTT.

This clonotype was counted many times. The rearrangement uses TRBV18 and TRBJ1-5; TRBD1 agrees at 8 bases. This CDR3 is 14 amino acids long. V dropped 3 bases and J dropped 4; count of bases not matched to a gene: 2. Germline CDR1 is KGHSH and CDR2 is LQKENI. CDR3 residues: CASSPGQANQPQHF. DNA for the CDR3: TGTGCCAGCTCACCGGGACAGGCTAATCAGCCCCAGCATTTT. Variable domain in full (rest from reference TRBV18 and TRBJ1-5): NAGVMQNPRHLVRRRGQEARLRCSPMKGHSHVYWYRQLPEEGLKFMVYLQKENIIDESGMPKERFSAEFPKEGPSILRIQQVVRGDSAAYFCASSPGQANQPQHFGDGTRLSIL.

This clonotype was counted between two and nine times. J is TRBJ2-1 and V is TRBV18; weak D call: TRBD2 (5 bases). Germline CDR1 is KGHSH and CDR2 is LQKENI. The CDR3 is 15 residues long. Trimming removed 5 bases from V and 2 bases from J, with 13 bases in between. As DNA, the CDR3 is TGTGCCAGCTCAGACGAGGGTCCGCCCTACAATGAGCAGTTCTTC. The encoded protein is CASSDEGPPYNEQFF.

The CDR3: CASSSLLEGGGETQYF. The DNA of the CDR3 is TGCGCCAGCAGCTCCTTACTAGAAGGGGGGGGAGAGACCCAGTACTTC. The J gene is TRBJ2-5, the V gene TRBV5-1; maybe TRBD2 (7 bases). Trimming pared 3 bases from V and 4 bases from J, leaving 19 bases between. Germline V gene data show CDR1 as SGHRS and CDR2 as YFSETQ. The CDR3 runs 16 residues.

This clonotype was seen a few times. The V gene is TRBV5-1, the J gene TRBJ2-1; D is possibly TRBD2 (5 bases). Germline CDR1 SGHRS, CDR2 YFSETQ. V lost 3 bases and J lost 8, with 15 bases in between. This CDR3 has 14 amino acids. CDR3 DNA: TGCGCCAGCAGCTACTCGAGGGCAGAGGATGAGCAGTTCTTC. Protein product: CASSYSRAEDEQFF.

In its sample, this clonotype was seen a few times. V is TRBV7-2 and J is TRBJ1-6, with unresolved D. The ends were cut back, 4 bases at V and 13 bases at J, with 11 bases in the middle. Germline V lookup: CDR1 SGHTA, CDR2 FQGNSA. This CDR3 has 12 amino acids. The CDR3 bases are TGTGCCAGCAGCTCCCGCTATACTCCCCTCCACTTT. It is translated as CASSSRYTPLHF.

This clonotype was seen ten or more times. The chain combines TRBV18 with TRBJ1-2; D is undetermined. This CDR3 has 12 amino acids. Germline V gene lookup returns CDR1 KGHSH and CDR2 LQKENI. V lost 8 bases and J lost 4, with 11 bases in between. CDR3 DNA: TGTGCCAGCCTGATTTTGACCTATGGCTACACCTTC. Translation gives CASLILTYGYTF.

CDR3 bases: TGTGCCAGCAGTTTCGGGCAGGGGGGATATAACTATGGCTACACCTTC. As protein: CASSFGQGGYNYGYTF. J is TRBJ1-2 and V is TRBV12-3 or TRBV12-4; 7 positions match TRBD1. The CDR3 totals 16 residues. V lost 3 bases to trimming and J lost 1 base; unmatched junction nucleotides: 8.

The sample holds a few counts of this clonotype. The chain links TRBV2 to TRBJ1-2; perhaps TRBD1 as D (6 bases). From germline, CDR1 is SNHLY and CDR2 FYNNEI. Trimming stripped 4 bases from V and 7 bases from J, with 16 bases between. The CDR3 contains 14 residues. The CDR3 loop reads CASSAGVMFTGYTF. The CDR3 DNA reads TGTGCCAGCAGTGCAGGGGTTATGTTTACTGGCTACACCTTC. Full variable domain (rest looked up from reference TRBV2 and TRBJ1-2): EPEVTQTPSHQVTQMGQEVILRCVPISNHLYFYWYRQILGQKVEFLVSFYNNEISEKSEIFDDQFSVERPDGSNFTLKIRSTKLEDSAMYFCASSAGVMFTGYTFGSGTRLTVV.

This clonotype was recorded at least ten times. The chain has TRBV7-2 and TRBJ2-5, with TRBD1 as a possible D gene (7 bases). The V gene's germline CDR1 is SGHTA and CDR2 FQGNSA. This CDR3 is built from 15 residues. Trimming removed 3 bases from V and 4 bases from J, with 15 bases in between. CDR3 loop: CASSFQGGLAETQYF. The CDR3 DNA reads as TGTGCCAGCAGCTTCCAGGGGGGTTTGGCAGAGACCCAGTACTTC. The full variable domain, completed using reference TRBV7-2 and TRBJ2-5, is GAGVSQSPSNKVTEKGKDVELRCDPISGHTALYWYRQSLGQGLEFLIYFQGNSAPDKSGLPSDRFSAERTGGSVSTLTIQRTQQEDSAVYLCASSFQGGLAETQYFGPGTRLLVL.

This chain connects TRBV25-1 to TRBJ2-5; D uncertain. The CDR3 totals 13 residues. Germline V gene lookup returns CDR1 MGHDK and CDR2 SYGVNS. Trimming took 6 bases from V and 0 from J, leaving 8 bases between them. The DNA of the CDR3 is TGTGCCAGCAGACCGAGGAACCAAGAGACCCAGTACTTC. Translated, it gives CASRPRNQETQYF.

The V call is TRBV6-5, the J call TRBJ2-2; D is unclear. The CDR3 has 12 residues. CDR1 is MNHEY, CDR2 SVGAGI, per germline. Trimming left V 0 bases short and J 8 bases short, with 4 bases between. The CDR3 coding sequence is TGTGCCAGCAGTTACTCAATAGGGGAGCTGTTTTTT. Its translation: CASSYSIGELFF.

This clonotype has just a few counts. The rearrangement links TRBV30 to TRBJ1-2; no clear D. CDR3 length: 13 amino acids. Germline loops: CDR1 GTSNPN, CDR2 SVGIG (reference sequence). V was clipped by 8 bases and J by 0 bases, with 13 bases between them. The CDR3 DNA follows: TGTGCCAGACGGAGGGAATCTAACTATGGCTACACCTTC. This codes for CARRRESNYGYTF. The complete variable domain, with remaining parts taken from reference TRBV30 and TRBJ1-2, reads SQTIHQWPATLVQPVGSPLSLECTVEGTSNPNLYWYRQAAGRGLQLLFYSVGIGQISSEVPQNLSASRPQDRQFILSSKKLLLSDSGFYLCARRRESNYGYTFGSGTRLTVV.

A few counts support this clonotype. V is TRBV4-2 and J is TRBJ2-1; the match to TRBD2 covers 9 bases. Germline V gene lookup returns CDR1 LGHNA and CDR2 YNFKEQ. With V trimmed by 1 base and J by 6 bases, 7 bases remained unmatched. The CDR3 length is 16 residues. The CDR3 sequence is CASSQGGLAGFNEQFF. The DNA of the CDR3 is TGTGCCAGCAGCCAAGGAGGCCTAGCGGGGTTCAATGAGCAGTTCTTC.